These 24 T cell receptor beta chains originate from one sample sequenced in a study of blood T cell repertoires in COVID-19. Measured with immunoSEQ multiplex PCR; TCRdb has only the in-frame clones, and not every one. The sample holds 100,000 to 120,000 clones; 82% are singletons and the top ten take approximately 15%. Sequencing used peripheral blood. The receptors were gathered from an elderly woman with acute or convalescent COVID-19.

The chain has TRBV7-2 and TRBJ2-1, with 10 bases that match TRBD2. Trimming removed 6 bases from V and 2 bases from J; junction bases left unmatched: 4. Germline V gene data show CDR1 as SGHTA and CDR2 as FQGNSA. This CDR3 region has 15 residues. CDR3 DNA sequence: TGTGCCAGCAGAAATAGCGGGAGGACCTACAATGAGCAGTTCTTC. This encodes CASRNSGRTYNEQFF.

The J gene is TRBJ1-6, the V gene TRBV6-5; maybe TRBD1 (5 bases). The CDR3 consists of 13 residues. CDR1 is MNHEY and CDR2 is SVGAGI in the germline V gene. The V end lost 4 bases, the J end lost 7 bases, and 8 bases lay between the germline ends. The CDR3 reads CASSWGLNSPLHF. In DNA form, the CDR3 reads TGTGCCAGCAGTTGGGGCCTAAATTCACCCCTCCACTTT.

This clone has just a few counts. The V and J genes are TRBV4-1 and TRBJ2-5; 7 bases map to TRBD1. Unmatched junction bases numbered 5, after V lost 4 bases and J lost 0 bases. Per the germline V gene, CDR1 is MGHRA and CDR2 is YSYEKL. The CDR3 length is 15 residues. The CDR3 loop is CASSRQTGYQETQYF. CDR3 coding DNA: TGCGCCAGCAGCCGACAGACAGGGTACCAAGAGACCCAGTACTTC.

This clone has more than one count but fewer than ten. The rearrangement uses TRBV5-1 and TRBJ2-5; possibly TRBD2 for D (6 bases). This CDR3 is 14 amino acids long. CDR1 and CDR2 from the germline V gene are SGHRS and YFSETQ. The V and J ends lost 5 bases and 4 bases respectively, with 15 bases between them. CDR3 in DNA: TGCGCCAGCAGTCTCCGGGACTTGAGAGAGACCCAGTACTTC. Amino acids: CASSLRDLRETQYF.

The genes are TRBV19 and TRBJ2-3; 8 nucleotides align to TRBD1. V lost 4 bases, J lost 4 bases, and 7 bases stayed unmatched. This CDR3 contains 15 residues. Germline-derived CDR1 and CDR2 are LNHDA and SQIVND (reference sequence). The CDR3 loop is CASSTQRQGPDTQYF. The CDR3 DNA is TGTGCCAGTAGTACTCAACGACAGGGGCCAGATACGCAGTATTTT.

This CDR3 is CASGGFSSYEQYF. CDR3 nucleotide sequence: TGTGCCAGCGGCGGGTTCTCCTCCTACGAGCAGTACTTC. The rearrangement uses TRBV27 and TRBJ2-7; perhaps TRBD2 as D (5 bases). The CDR3 is 13 residues long. The V gene's germline CDR1 is MNHEY and CDR2 SMNVEV (reference sequence). The ends were cut back, 8 bases at V and 0 bases at J, with 11 bases in the middle.

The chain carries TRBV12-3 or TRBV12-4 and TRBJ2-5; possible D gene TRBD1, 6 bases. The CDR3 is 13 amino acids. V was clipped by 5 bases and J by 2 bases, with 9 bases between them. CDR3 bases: TGTGCCAGCAGTCCCGACAGGCAAGAGACCCAGTACTTC. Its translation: CASSPDRQETQYF.

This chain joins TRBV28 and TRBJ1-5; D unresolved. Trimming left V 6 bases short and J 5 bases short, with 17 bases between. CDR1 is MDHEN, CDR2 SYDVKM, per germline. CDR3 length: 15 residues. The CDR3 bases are TGTGCCAGCAGGCCGACCCTGGGAGGGCATCAGCCCCAGCATTTT. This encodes CASRPTLGGHQPQHF.

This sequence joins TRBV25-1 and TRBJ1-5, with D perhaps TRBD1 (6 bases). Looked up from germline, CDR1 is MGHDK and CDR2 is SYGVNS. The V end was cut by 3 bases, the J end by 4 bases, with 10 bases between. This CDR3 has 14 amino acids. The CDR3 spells CASSDGQWNQPQHF. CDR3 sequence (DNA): TGTGCCAGCAGTGACGGACAGTGGAATCAGCCCCAGCATTTT.

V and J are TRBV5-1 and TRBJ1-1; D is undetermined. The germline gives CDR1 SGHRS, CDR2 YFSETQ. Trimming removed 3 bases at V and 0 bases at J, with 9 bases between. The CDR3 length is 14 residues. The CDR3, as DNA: TGCGCCAGCAGCTCCGGACTCATGAACACTGAAGCTTTCTTT. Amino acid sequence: CASSSGLMNTEAFF.

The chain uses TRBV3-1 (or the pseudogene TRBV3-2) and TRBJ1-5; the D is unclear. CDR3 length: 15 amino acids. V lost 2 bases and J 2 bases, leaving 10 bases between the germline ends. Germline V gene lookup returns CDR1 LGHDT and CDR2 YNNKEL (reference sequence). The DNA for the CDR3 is TGTGCCAGCAGCCAATACGGCGGAGGCAATCAGCCCCAGCATTTT. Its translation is CASSQYGGGNQPQHF.

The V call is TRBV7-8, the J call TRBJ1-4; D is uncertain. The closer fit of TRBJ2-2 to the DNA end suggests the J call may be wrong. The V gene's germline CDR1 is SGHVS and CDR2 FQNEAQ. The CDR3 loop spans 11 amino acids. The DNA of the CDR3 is TGTGCCAGCAGCTTAGAATGGGAGCTGTTTTTT. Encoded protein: CASSLEWELFF.

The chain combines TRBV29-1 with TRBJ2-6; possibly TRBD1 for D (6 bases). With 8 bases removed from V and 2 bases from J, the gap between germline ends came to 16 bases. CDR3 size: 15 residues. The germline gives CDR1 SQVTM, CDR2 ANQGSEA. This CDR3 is CSPDLWGPGANVLTF. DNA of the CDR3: TGCAGCCCAGATCTGTGGGGGCCTGGGGCCAACGTCCTGACTTTC.

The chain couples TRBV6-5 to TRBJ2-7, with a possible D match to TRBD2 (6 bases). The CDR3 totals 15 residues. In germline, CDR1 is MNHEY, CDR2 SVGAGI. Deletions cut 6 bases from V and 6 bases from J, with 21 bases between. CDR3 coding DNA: TGTGCCAGCAGGGGGGAGGTTAGCGGAGTACGCGAGCAGTACTTC. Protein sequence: CASRGEVSGVREQYF.

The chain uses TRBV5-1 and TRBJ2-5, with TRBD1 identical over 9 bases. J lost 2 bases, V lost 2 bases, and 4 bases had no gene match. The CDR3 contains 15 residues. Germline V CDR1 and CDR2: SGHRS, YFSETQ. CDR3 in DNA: TGCGCCAGCAGCTTCCGGGACAGGGCTCAAGAGACCCAGTACTTC. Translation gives CASSFRDRAQETQYF.

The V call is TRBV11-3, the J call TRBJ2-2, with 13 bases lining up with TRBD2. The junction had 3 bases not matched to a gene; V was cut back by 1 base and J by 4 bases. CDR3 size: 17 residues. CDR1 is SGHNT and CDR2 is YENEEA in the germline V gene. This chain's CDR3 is CASSLGLAGGPTGELFF. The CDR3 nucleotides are TGTGCCAGCAGCTTAGGACTAGCGGGAGGTCCCACCGGGGAGCTGTTTTTT.

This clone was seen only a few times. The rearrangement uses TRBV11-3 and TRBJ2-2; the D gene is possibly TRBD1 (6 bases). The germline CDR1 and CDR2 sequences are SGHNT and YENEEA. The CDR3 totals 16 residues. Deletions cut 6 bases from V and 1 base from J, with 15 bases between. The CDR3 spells CASSLTGSRNTGELFF. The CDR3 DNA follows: TGTGCCAGCAGTCTTACAGGGTCGAGGAACACCGGGGAGCTGTTTTTT.

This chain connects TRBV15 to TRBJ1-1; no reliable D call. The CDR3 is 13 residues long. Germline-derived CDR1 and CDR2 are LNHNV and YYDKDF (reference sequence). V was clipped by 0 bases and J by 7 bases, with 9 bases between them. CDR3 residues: CATSRDPLVEAFF. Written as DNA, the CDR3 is TGTGCCACCAGCAGAGATCCACTCGTTGAAGCTTTCTTT.

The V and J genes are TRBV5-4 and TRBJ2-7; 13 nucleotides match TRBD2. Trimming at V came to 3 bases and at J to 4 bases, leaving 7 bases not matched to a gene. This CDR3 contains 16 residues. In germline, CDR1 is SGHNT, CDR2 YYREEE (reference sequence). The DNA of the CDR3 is TGTGCCAGCAGCTCAAGGACTAGCGGGAGTGTATACGAGCAGTACTTC. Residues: CASSSRTSGSVYEQYF.

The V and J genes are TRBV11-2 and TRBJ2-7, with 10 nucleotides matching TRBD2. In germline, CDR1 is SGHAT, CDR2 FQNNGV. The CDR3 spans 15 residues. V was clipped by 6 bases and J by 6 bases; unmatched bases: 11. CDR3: CASSRTGTSAREQYV. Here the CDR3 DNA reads TGTGCCAGCAGTCGAACCGGGACTAGCGCTCGCGAGCAGTACGTC.

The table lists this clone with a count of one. The CDR3 DNA reads as TGTGCCAGCAGTTATGACTTCACAGATACGCAGTATTTT. It encodes CASSYDFTDTQYF. This chain joins TRBV6-2 or TRBV6-3 and TRBJ2-3; D is undetermined. The germline gives CDR1 MNHEY, CDR2 SVGEGT. CDR3 length: 13 residues. Trimming took 3 bases from V and 2 from J, leaving 6 bases between them.

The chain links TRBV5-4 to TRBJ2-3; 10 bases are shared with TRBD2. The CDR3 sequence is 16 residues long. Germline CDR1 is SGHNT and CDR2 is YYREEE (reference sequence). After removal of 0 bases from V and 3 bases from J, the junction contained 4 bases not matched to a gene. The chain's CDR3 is CASSLAEAGGTDTQYF. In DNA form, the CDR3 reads TGTGCCAGCAGCTTGGCCGAAGCGGGAGGGACAGATACGCAGTATTTT.

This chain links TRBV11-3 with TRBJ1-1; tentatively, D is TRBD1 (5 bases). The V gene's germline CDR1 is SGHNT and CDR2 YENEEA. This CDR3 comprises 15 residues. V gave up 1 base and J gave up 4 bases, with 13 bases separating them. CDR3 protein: CASSLVGARSTEAFF. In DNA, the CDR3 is TGTGCCAGCAGCTTAGTAGGGGCGAGAAGCACTGAAGCTTTCTTT.

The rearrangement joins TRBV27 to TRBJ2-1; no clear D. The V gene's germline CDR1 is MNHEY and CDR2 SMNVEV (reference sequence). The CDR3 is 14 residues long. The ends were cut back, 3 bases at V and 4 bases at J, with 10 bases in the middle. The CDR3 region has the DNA TGTGCCAGCAGTTTGACTGGTATGTACAATGAGCAGTTCTTC. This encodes CASSLTGMYNEQFF.